This T cell receptor (beta chain) was sequenced in a study of OX40 agonist ivuxolimab in advanced cancers. Looking at the study overall: The costimulatory receptor OX40 (CD134) was targeted by ivuxolimab, a fully human IgG2 agonistic monoclonal antibody. Three dose-escalation patients achieved partial responses, one with hepatocellular carcinoma and two with cutaneous melanoma. The point of sequencing TCRbeta in the periphery was to test whether ivuxolimab changed TCR sequence diversity and drove clonal T-cell expansion. Of the roughly 53 patients in dose escalation, 19 had hepatocellular carcinoma, about 15 had melanoma, 9 had renal cell carcinoma and 9 had head and neck cancer. In the dose-escalation cohort, around four fifths of patients were male, and the mean age was approximately 60 years with a range of roughly 23 to 79. Intravenous ivuxolimab was administered to patients every 2 weeks at six dose levels: 0.01, 0.1, 0.3, 1.5, 3 and 10 mg/kg. Prior anti-PD-1, anti-PD-L1 or anti-CTLA-4 therapy was permitted, and approximately 41% of dose-escalation patients had received checkpoint inhibitors. The paper describes the monotherapy dose-escalation part (N of about 57 patients) of the phase I trial of ivuxolimab.

The paper as a whole reports these results and caveats: Which antigens the clonally expanded peripheral T cells were specific for was not determined. After ivuxolimab, more expanded clones were found on average in CD8+ T cells than in CD4+ T cells. At doses of 0.1 to 3.0 mg/kg, clonal expansion of both CD4+ and CD8+ blood T cells was observed from baseline to week 6. Low levels of normalized T-cell clonal expansion were also seen in some nonresponding patients. In the 0.1-3.0 mg/kg groups, partial responders were among the patients with the lowest normalized peripheral clonal expansion, particularly in CD8+ T cells.

Genomic DNA was isolated from the sorted cells so that the TCRbeta CDR3 region could be sequenced. The immunoSEQ Assay was used to sequence the TCRbeta CDR3 regions. Imported from immuneACCESS, the table was reduced by TCRdb to in-frame sequences with V and J called. These copies leave out some clones; in studies compared against another copy, an unresolved V gene accounts for under half, and the cause of the remainder is not known. Recorded for this sample are 65,000 to 85,000 clones; roughly 90% of them occurred a single time. The ten largest clones represent 9% to 10% of the sample. The trial excluded patients who had a history of autoimmune disease or were on systemic immunosuppression. Peripheral blood for TCR sequencing was collected from all dose cohorts at baseline, on cycle 4 day 1, and on cycle 7 day 1. Samples were obtained from an open-label, multicenter, first-in-human phase I dose-escalation trial of ivuxolimab. Adults with locally advanced or metastatic head and neck squamous cell, hepatocellular, melanoma or renal cell carcinoma were enrolled in the trial. Before TCR sequencing, CD4+ T cells and CD8+ T cells were sorted from peripheral blood as separate populations.

Turning to this clone: Its antigen target is currently unknown. No base qualities exist here, and no much larger clone lies one base off it.

CDR3 length: 12 amino acids, cysteine to phenylalanine. The DNA shown is the 36-base CDR3, in frame from base 1. CDR1 is given as SNHLY and CDR2 as FYNNEI, both from the germline V gene. Trimming removed 7 bases from V and 4 bases from J, leaving 10 bases between the germline ends. The input for sequencing was CD4+ or CD8+ T cells sorted from blood, taken in a trial of the OX40 agonist ivuxolimab. This TCR was sampled from an adult with an advanced solid tumor such as melanoma, head and neck, liver or kidney cancer. The sequence links TRBV2 to TRBJ1-2; the D segment cannot be called with confidence. The CDR3 reads as follows: CASIDAAYGYTF. The DNA sequence is as follows: TGTGCCAGCATTGACGCAGCCTATGGCTACACCTTC.